This entry concerns a single T cell receptor (beta chain). Sequencing used immunoSEQ multiplex PCR; TCRdb keeps in-frame clones, though not all of them. The repertoire holds some 59,000 clones, with approximately 86% as singletons. These data come from a study of OX40 agonist ivuxolimab in advanced cancers. The overall study: Patients were given ivuxolimab, an antibody that agonizes OX40 (CD134). A mean age of approximately 58 years, range roughly 20 to 90, was recorded, and under 85% were male.

The CDR3 length is 14 residues. Between the trimmed V and J ends, which lost 2 bases and 5 bases, there was a span of 12 bases. Germline values: CDR1 KGHSH, CDR2 LQKENI. The specimen was CD4+ or CD8+ T cells sorted from blood, collected in a trial of the OX40 agonist ivuxolimab. The gene calls are TRBV18 and TRBJ1-1, with a weak D call TRBD1 (5 bases). The clonotype comes from an adult with an advanced solid tumor such as melanoma, head and neck, liver or kidney cancer. The CDR3 DNA reads as TGTGCCAGCTCACCAAGGACGGAGGGGACTGAAGCTTTCTTT. Residues: CASSPRTEGTEAFF.